Listed here are 23 T cell receptor beta chains from one sample, sequenced in a study of T cells after yellow fever vaccination. MiXCR, applied by TCRdb to the 5' RACE reads, yields one record per CDR3 protein. The data contain roughly 310,000 distinct CDR3 sequences, about 8.7% of them singletons. Here the sequenced sample was PBMCs, taken on the day of the first yellow fever vaccination. Receptor source: a man aged 18 to 29 who received the YFV17D yellow fever vaccine.

The chain has TRBV12-3 or TRBV12-4 and TRBJ1-5, with TRBD1 matching over 7 bases. V lost 3 bases and J lost 9; bases outside the gene matches: 8. The CDR3 covers 14 residues. The CDR3 sequence: CASSFKGAQGPQHF. The CDR3 DNA reads TGTGCCAGCAGTTTTAAGGGGGCGCAGGGGCCCCAGCATTTT.

This clonotype was detected a few times. This chain joins TRBV20-1 and TRBJ2-7; perhaps TRBD1 as D (5 bases). V was trimmed by 5 bases and J by 2 bases, leaving 10 bases between them. The length of the CDR3 is 12 residues. Germline CDR1 reads DFQATT; CDR2 reads SNEGSKA (reference sequence). CDR3 loop: CSAATDAYEQYF. In DNA form, the CDR3 reads TGCAGTGCTGCGACAGACGCCTACGAGCAGTACTTC.

This chain links TRBV7-9 with TRBJ2-3; D is unresolved. Germline CDR1 reads SEHNR; CDR2 reads FQNEAQ (reference sequence). V gave up 1 base and J gave up 3 bases, with 11 bases separating them. CDR3 length equals 15 residues. CDR3 nucleotide sequence: TGTGCCAGCAGCTTAGAGGTTCTGTGGACAGATACGCAGTATTTT. It is translated as CASSLEVLWTDTQYF.

This chain uses TRBV5-6 with TRBJ2-3; no clear D. The V end lost 4 bases, the J end lost 6 bases, and 18 bases lay between the germline ends. The CDR3 is 15 residues long. Per the germline V gene, CDR1 is SGHDT and CDR2 is YYEEEE. CDR3 amino acids: CASSRKTGRHDTQYF. CDR3 sequence (DNA): TGTGCCAGCAGCCGTAAGACCGGGCGTCATGATACGCAGTATTTT.

The J gene is TRBJ2-1, the V gene TRBV29-1, with unresolved D. V was cut by 4 bases and J by 4 bases, with 11 bases left in between. Germline-derived CDR1 and CDR2 are SQVTM and ANQGSEA. CDR3 length: 13 residues. The DNA for the CDR3 is TGCAGCGTTGTATCAGTCGCGTACAATGAGCAGTTCTTC. Translating it yields CSVVSVAYNEQFF.

The chain recombines TRBV20-1 with TRBJ1-2; D possibly corresponds to TRBD1 (5 bases). V lost 2 bases to trimming and J lost 8 bases, with 21 bases between them. The CDR3 is 15 residues long. Germline values: CDR1 DFQATT, CDR2 SNEGSKA (reference sequence). DNA of the CDR3: TGCAGTGCTAGATTGCCAGGGTCTTCCAGAACGGGCTACACCTTC. Residues: CSARLPGSSRTGYTF.

This clonotype was found a few times. This chain connects TRBV6-5 to TRBJ1-1, with D uncertain. The V end lost 0 bases, the J end lost 0 bases, and 14 bases lay between the germline ends. This CDR3 is built from 17 residues. Germline V CDR1 and CDR2: MNHEY, SVGAGI. The CDR3 region is CASSYSIPGRMNTEAFF. The CDR3, as DNA: TGTGCCAGCAGTTACTCGATCCCCGGGCGCATGAACACTGAAGCTTTCTTT.

This chain joins TRBV5-8 and TRBJ1-2, with unresolved D. V was pared by 0 bases and J by 0 bases, with 12 bases between. Germline-derived CDR1 and CDR2 are SGHTS and YDEGEE. The CDR3 is 16 amino acids. The CDR3 DNA sequence: TGTGCCAGCAGCTTGGCCCAATACAGAACTAACTATGGCTACACCTTC. It codes for CASSLAQYRTNYGYTF.

The chain uses TRBV5-1 and TRBJ2-3; no clear D gene. V gave up 4 bases and J gave up 0 bases, with 9 bases separating them. This CDR3 comprises 14 residues. CDR1 and CDR2 from the germline V gene are SGHRS and YFSETQ. The CDR3 spells CASSPLDSTDTQYF. DNA for the CDR3: TGCGCCAGCAGCCCTCTGGATAGCACAGATACGCAGTATTTT. Complete variable domain (other parts from reference TRBV5-1 and TRBJ2-3): KAGVTQTPRYLIKTRGQQVTLSCSPISGHRSVSWYQQTPGQGLQFLFEYFSETQRNKGNFPGRFSGRQFSNSRSEMNVSTLELGDSALYLCASSPLDSTDTQYFGPGTRLTVL.

This clonotype has at least ten counts. This sequence joins TRBV6-5 and TRBJ1-3; perhaps TRBD1 as D (6 bases). V was clipped by 5 bases and J by 0 bases, with 14 bases between them. Germline CDR1 and CDR2: MNHEY and SVGAGI. CDR3 length equals 16 residues. The CDR3 sequence: CASSPSDRRSGNTIYF. CDR3 in DNA: TGTGCCAGCAGTCCCTCAGACAGGCGCTCTGGAAACACCATATATTTT.

The rearrangement uses TRBV4-3 and TRBJ2-3, with D hard to call. This CDR3 has 15 amino acids. Trimming pared 1 base from V and 0 bases from J, leaving 8 bases between. Germline CDR1 LGHNA, CDR2 YSLEER. The CDR3, as DNA: TGCGCCAGCAGCCAAGTCGGACCAAGCACAGATACGCAGTATTTT. This encodes CASSQVGPSTDTQYF.

The chain couples TRBV12-3 or TRBV12-4 to TRBJ2-4; the D is unclear. The CDR3 has 11 residues. Trimming removed 1 base from V and 9 bases from J, with 4 bases in between. The DNA of the CDR3 is TGTGCCAGCAGTTTAGAAGTCATTCAGTACTTC. Residues: CASSLEVIQYF.

This clonotype was seen ten or more times. The chain joins TRBV6-2 or TRBV6-3 to TRBJ1-1; D gene ambiguous. Trimming stripped 1 base from V and 0 bases from J, with 6 bases between. This CDR3 spans 14 amino acids. Germline V gene lookup returns CDR1 MNHEY and CDR2 SVGEGT. CDR3 DNA sequence: TGTGCCAGCAGTTACTTGGATGTGAACACTGAAGCTTTCTTT. This sequence encodes CASSYLDVNTEAFF.

This clonotype was seen repeatedly, ten times or more. The chain carries TRBV2 and TRBJ1-1; D not certain. CDR1 and CDR2 (germline): SNHLY, FYNNEI. With 6 bases removed from V and 1 base from J, the gap between germline ends came to 9 bases. The CDR3 runs to 13 residues. The CDR3 DNA reads TGTGCCAGCAGGATTTGGACGAACACTGAAGCTTTCTTT. Translation: CASRIWTNTEAFF.

This chain connects TRBV7-2 to TRBJ1-2; D is undetermined. Germline CDR1 and CDR2: SGHTA and FQGNSA. With 5 bases removed from V and 1 base from J, the gap between germline ends came to 8 bases. The CDR3 is 13 residues long. CDR3 DNA sequence: TGTGCCAGCAGCCCAGGTTATAACTATGGCTACACCTTC. Translating gives CASSPGYNYGYTF.

The rearrangement links TRBV19 to TRBJ2-1; the match to TRBD1 covers 8 bases. CDR3 size: 12 residues. From germline, CDR1 is LNHDA and CDR2 SQIVND (reference sequence). J gave up 13 bases and V 1 base, and 3 bases lay outside the gene matches. In nucleotides, the CDR3 is TGTGCCAGTAGTATAGCCGACAGGGGCCAGTTCTTC. This translates into CASSIADRGQFF.

This clonotype was detected many times. The chain carries TRBV11-2 and TRBJ2-7; 10 bases map to TRBD1. CDR3 length equals 15 residues. J was trimmed by 2 bases and V by 1 base; bases with no gene match: 2. Germline V gene data show CDR1 as SGHAT and CDR2 as FQNNGV. The CDR3 region is CASSLGTGGAYEQYF. The CDR3 DNA follows: TGTGCCAGCAGCTTAGGGACAGGGGGTGCCTACGAGCAGTACTTC.

The sample holds a few counts of this clonotype. The chain carries TRBV6-4 and TRBJ1-6; 8 bases fit TRBD1. The V gene's germline CDR1 is MRHNA and CDR2 SNTAGT. V lost 0 bases to trimming and J lost 10 bases; unmatched junction nucleotides: 5. The CDR3 loop spans 15 amino acids. This chain's CDR3 is CASSDSAGGSSPLHF. In DNA, the CDR3 is TGTGCCAGCAGTGACTCTGCAGGGGGCTCGTCACCCCTCCACTTT.

This clonotype has only a few counts. The CDR3 protein is CASSQHLGGAQPQHF. The CDR3, as DNA: TGCGCCAGCAGCCAGCACCTGGGAGGAGCTCAGCCCCAGCATTTT. V and J are TRBV4-1 and TRBJ1-5; D unclear. Germline loops: CDR1 MGHRA, CDR2 YSYEKL. The CDR3 has 15 residues. Trimming cost V 3 bases and J 6 bases, with 15 bases left between them.

Many counts were recorded for this clonotype. This chain connects TRBV24-1 to TRBJ2-1; the D gene is possibly TRBD2 (5 bases). The V end lost 5 bases, the J end lost 4 bases, and 14 bases lay between the germline ends. Looked up from germline, CDR1 is KGHDR and CDR2 is SFDVKD. This CDR3 region has 15 residues. The CDR3 spells CATSGPSGLYNEQFF. The CDR3 DNA follows: TGTGCCACCAGTGGGCCCAGCGGCCTATACAATGAGCAGTTCTTC.

The sample holds many counts of this clonotype. V is TRBV4-2 and J is TRBJ2-5; TRBD2 agrees at 7 bases. After removal of 1 base from V and 2 bases from J, the junction contained 4 bases not matched to a gene. The CDR3 totals 15 residues. Germline assignment: CDR1 LGHNA and CDR2 YNFKEQ. CDR3 DNA sequence: TGTGCCAGCAGCCAAGTAGTGGGAGGGCAAGAGACCCAGTACTTC. Its protein product is CASSQVVGGQETQYF.

This clonotype was counted at least ten times. The V call is TRBV12-3 or TRBV12-4, the J call TRBJ2-1; the D gene is possibly TRBD1 (6 bases). Trimming cost V 4 bases and J 0 bases, with 19 bases left between them. The CDR3 covers 18 residues. CDR3 loop: CASSSHQDSLSSYNEQFF. In nucleotides, the CDR3 is TGTGCCAGCAGTTCCCACCAGGACAGTTTAAGCTCCTACAATGAGCAGTTCTTC.

The genes are TRBV4-1 and TRBJ1-2, with 8 bases that match TRBD1. V was pared by 1 base and J by 7 bases, with 8 bases of the junction left unmatched. The CDR3 extends over 15 amino acids. Germline V gene data show CDR1 as MGHRA and CDR2 as YSYEKL. The CDR3 region is CASSQGDRGGGGYTF. The CDR3 bases are TGCGCCAGCAGCCAAGGAGACAGGGGAGGAGGTGGCTACACCTTC.